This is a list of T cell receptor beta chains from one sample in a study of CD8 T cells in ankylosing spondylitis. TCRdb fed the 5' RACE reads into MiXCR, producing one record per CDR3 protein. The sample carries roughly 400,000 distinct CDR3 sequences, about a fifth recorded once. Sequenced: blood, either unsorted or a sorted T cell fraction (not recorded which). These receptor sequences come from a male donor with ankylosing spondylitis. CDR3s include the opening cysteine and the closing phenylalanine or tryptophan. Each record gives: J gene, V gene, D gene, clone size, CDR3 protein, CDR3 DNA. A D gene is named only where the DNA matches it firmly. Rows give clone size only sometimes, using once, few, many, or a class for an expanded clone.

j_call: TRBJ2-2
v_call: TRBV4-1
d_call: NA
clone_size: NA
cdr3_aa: CASSQAGLYTGELFF
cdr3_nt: TGCGCCAGCAGCCAAGCGGGGCTTTACACCGGGGAGCTGTTTTTT

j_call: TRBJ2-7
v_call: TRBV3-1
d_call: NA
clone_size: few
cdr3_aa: CASSQATYEQYF
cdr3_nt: TGTGCCAGCAGCCAAGCTACCTACGAGCAGTACTTC

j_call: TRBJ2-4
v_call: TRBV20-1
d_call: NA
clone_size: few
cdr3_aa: CSASGQSNIQYF
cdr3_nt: TGCAGTGCTAGTGGTCAGTCAAACATTCAGTACTTC

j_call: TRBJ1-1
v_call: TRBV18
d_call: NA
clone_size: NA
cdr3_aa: CASSPEPSHTEAFF
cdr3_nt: TGTGCCAGCTCACCAGAGCCTTCGCACACTGAAGCTTTCTTT

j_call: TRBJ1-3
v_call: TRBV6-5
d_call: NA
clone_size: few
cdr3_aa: CASSYTEEGNTIYF
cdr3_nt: TGTGCCAGCAGTTACACGGAAGAAGGAAACACCATATATTTT

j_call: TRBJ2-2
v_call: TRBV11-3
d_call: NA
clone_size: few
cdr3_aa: CASSTPTAPNTGELFF
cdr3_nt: TGTGCCAGCAGCACCCCGACAGCCCCGAACACCGGGGAGCTGTTTTTT

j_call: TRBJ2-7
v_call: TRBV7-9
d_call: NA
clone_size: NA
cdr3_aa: CASSLLSGSSSYEQYF
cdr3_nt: TGTGCCAGCAGCTTGCTTTCCGGGTCCAGCTCCTACGAGCAGTACTTC

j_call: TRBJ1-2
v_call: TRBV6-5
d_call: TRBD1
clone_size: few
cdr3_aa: CASSYGTGWYGYTF
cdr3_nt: TGTGCCAGCAGTTATGGGACAGGGTGGTATGGCTACACCTTC

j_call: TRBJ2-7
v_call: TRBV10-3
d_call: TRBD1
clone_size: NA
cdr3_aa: CAVFDRARDEQYF
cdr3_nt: TGTGCCGTCTTCGACAGGGCCCGAGACGAGCAGTACTTC

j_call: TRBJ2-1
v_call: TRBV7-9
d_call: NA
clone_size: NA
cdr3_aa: CASSIETANNEQFF
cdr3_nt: TGTGCCAGCAGCATAGAGACAGCGAACAATGAGCAGTTCTTC

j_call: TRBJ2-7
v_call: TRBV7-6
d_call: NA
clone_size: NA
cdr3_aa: CASSFARSYEQYF
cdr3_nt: TGTGCCAGCAGCTTTGCGCGGTCCTACGAGCAGTACTTC

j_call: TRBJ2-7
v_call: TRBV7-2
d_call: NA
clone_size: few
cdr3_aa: CASRRDTGHGQYF
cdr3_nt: TGTGCCAGCAGGAGGGATACAGGTCACGGGCAGTACTTC

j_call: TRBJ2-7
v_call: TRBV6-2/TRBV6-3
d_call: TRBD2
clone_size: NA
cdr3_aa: CASSRQREGFLNSYEQYF
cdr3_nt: TGTGCCAGCAGTCGACAGCGGGAGGGCTTCCTTAACTCCTACGAGCAGTACTTC

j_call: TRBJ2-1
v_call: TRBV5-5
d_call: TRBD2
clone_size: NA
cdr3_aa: CASSLSGTSHNEQFF
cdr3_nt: TGTGCCAGCAGCTTGTCCGGGACTAGCCACAATGAGCAGTTCTTC

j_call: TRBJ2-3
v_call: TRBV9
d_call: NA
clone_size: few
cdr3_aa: CASSVVGLTSTDTQYF
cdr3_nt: TGTGCCAGCAGCGTAGTAGGTCTAACCAGCACAGATACGCAGTATTTT

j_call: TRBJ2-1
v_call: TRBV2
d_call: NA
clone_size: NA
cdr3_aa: CASSDNGPQRDQFF
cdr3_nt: TGTGCCAGCAGCGATAATGGACCCCAGAGAGATCAGTTCTTC

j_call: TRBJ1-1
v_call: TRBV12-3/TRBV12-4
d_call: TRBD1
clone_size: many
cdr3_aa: CASSSRGSRNTEAFF
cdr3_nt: TGTGCCAGCAGCTCCAGGGGGAGCAGGAACACTGAAGCTTTCTTT

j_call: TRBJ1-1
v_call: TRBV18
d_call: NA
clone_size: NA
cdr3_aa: CASSSDVNTEAFF
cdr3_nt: TGTGCCAGCTCCTCGGACGTGAACACTGAAGCTTTCTTT

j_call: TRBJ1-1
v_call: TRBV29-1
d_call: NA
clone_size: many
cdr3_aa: CSVDEAGTEAFF
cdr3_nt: TGCAGCGTTGACGAGGCGGGCACTGAAGCTTTCTTT

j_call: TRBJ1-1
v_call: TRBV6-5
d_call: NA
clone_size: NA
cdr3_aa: CASSYAAGVNTEAFF
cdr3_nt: TGTGCCAGCAGTTACGCCGCAGGGGTGAACACTGAAGCTTTCTTT

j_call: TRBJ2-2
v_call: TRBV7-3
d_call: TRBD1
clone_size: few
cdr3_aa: CASSPRQGGPQNTGELFF
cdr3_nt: TGTGCCAGCAGCCCACGACAGGGGGGTCCCCAGAACACCGGGGAGCTGTTTTTT

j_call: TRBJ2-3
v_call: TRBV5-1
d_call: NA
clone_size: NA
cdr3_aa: CASSLRSVTDTQYF
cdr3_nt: TGCGCCAGCAGCTTGCGCTCGGTCACAGATACGCAGTATTTT

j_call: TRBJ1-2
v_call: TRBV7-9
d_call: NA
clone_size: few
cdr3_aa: CASRLVVQGYTF
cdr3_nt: TGTGCCAGCAGACTAGTGGTACAGGGCTACACCTTC

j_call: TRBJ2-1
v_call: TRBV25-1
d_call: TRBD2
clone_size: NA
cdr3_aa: CASSGSTSGRWDEQFF
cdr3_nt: TGTGCCAGCAGTGGTTCGACTAGCGGGAGATGGGATGAGCAGTTCTTC

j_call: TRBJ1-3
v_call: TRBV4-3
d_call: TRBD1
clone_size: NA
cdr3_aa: CASSQAAGQYTSGNTIYF
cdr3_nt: TGCGCCAGCAGCCAAGCCGCGGGACAGTACACCTCTGGAAACACCATATATTTT

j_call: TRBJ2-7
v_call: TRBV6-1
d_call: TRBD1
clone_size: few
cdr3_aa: CASSRTGPHYEQYF
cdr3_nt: TGTGCCAGCAGCCGGACAGGGCCTCACTACGAGCAGTACTTC

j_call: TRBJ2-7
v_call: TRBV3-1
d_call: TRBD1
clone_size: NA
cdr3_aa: CASSQSSTGGDDEQYF
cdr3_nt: TGTGCCAGCAGCCAGTCTTCGACAGGGGGTGACGACGAGCAGTACTTC

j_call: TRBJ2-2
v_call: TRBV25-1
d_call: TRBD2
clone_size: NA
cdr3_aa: CASSTSGTVTGELFF
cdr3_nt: TGTGCCAGCTCGACTAGCGGGACTGTCACCGGGGAGCTGTTTTTT

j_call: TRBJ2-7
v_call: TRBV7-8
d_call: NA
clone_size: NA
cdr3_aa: CASSLVPTSYEQYF
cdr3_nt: TGTGCCAGCAGCTTAGTACCGACCTCCTACGAGCAGTACTTC

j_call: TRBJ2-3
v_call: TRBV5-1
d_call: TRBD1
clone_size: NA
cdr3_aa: CASSLGTGFGIGTDTQYF
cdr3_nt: TGCGCCAGCAGCTTAGGGACAGGGTTTGGAATCGGCACAGATACGCAGTATTTT

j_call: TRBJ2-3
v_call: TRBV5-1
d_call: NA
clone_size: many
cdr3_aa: CASSLGPLATDTQYF
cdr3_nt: TGCGCCAGCAGCTTGGGGCCCCTAGCTACAGATACGCAGTATTTT

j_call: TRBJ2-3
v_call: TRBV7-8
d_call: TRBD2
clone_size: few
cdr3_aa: CASSSDSGSADTQYF
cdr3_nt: TGTGCCAGCAGCTCTGATAGCGGGAGCGCAGATACGCAGTATTTT